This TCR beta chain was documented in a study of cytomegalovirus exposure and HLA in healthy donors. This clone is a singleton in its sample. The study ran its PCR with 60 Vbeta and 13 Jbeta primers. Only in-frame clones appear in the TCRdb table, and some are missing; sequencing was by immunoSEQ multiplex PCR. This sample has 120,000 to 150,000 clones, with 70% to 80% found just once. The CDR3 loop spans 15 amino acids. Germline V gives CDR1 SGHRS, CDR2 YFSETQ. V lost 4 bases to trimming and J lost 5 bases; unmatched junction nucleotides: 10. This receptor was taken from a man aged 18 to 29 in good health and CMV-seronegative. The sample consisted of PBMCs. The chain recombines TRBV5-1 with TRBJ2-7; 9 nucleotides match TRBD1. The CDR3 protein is CASSLPGTGKNEQYF. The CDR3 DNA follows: TGCGCCAGCAGCCTCCCCGGGACAGGGAAGAACGAGCAGTACTTC.